What follows are 20 T cell receptor beta chains derived from one specimen sequenced in a study of CD8+CD57+ T cells in acquired aplastic anemia. Genomic DNA served as template for TCR beta VDJ and CDR3 profiling. TCRdb called the reads again in MiXCR, with one record for every CDR3 protein. The sample consists of 200,000 to 250,000 distinct CDR3 sequences, about a third of them appearing once. The specimen was sorted CD4+, CD8+, or CD8+CD57+ T cells (not recorded which) from PBMCs. The receptors shown here come from a human donor in good health, serving as a control.

The J gene is TRBJ2-3, the V gene TRBV18; TRBD1 or TRBD2 may be the D gene (5 bases each). V was trimmed by 4 bases and J by 2 bases, leaving 10 bases between them. This CDR3 spans 14 amino acids. The germline V gene has CDR1 KGHSH and CDR2 LQKENI. For the CDR3, the DNA is TGTGCCAGCTCACAGACCGGGACCACAGATACGCAGTATTTT. Translating gives CASSQTGTTDTQYF.

This clonotype turned up a few times. The chain combines TRBV20-1 with TRBJ2-1; D perhaps matches TRBD2 (6 bases). The CDR3 is 17 amino acids. From germline, CDR1 is DFQATT and CDR2 SNEGSKA (reference sequence). The V and J ends lost 6 bases and 0 bases respectively, with 21 bases between them. The CDR3 bases are TGCAGTGCCGACGAAGGTTGGCGGAGGGGCTCCTACAATGAGCAGTTCTTC. It codes for CSADEGWRRGSYNEQFF.

In its sample, this clonotype was seen once. This chain joins TRBV11-1 and TRBJ1-1; TRBD1 matches at 10 bases. Germline trimming cut 6 bases from V and 1 base from J; bases unmatched to any gene: 8. Germline assignment: CDR1 SGHAT and CDR2 FQDESV (reference sequence). The CDR3 loop spans 16 amino acids. The CDR3 nucleotides are TGTGCCAGCAGACCCGGACAGGGGGGCTCGAACACTGAAGCTTTCTTT. This translates into CASRPGQGGSNTEAFF.

This chain joins TRBV2 and TRBJ2-2, with D possibly being TRBD1 (5 bases). The germline CDR1 and CDR2 sequences are SNHLY and FYNNEI. V lost 2 bases and J 3 bases, leaving 13 bases between the germline ends. The CDR3 has 16 amino acids. CDR3 bases: TGTGCCAGCAGTGAACAGTCAGGGTTGCACACCGGGGAGCTGTTTTTT. Its translation: CASSEQSGLHTGELFF.

Comments on this clonotype: At one of its ends the junction is not consistent with the germline gene, which may arise from a read error. The V and J genes are TRBV5-1 and TRBJ2-2, with D maybe TRBD2 (5 bases). Germline V lookup: CDR1 SGHRS, CDR2 YFSETQ. This CDR3 is 16 amino acids long. CDR3 amino acids: CASSRSEDRNTGELSF. The DNA of the CDR3 is TGCGCCAGCAGCCGGAGTGAGGATAGGAACACCGGGGAGCTGTCTTTT.

This clonotype was counted ten times or more. The V and J genes are TRBV3-1 and TRBJ2-7, with D possibly being TRBD1 or TRBD2 (5 bases each). CDR3 size: 12 residues. Germline CDR1 LGHDT, CDR2 YNNKEL (reference sequence). V was shortened by 5 bases and J by 5 bases, with 10 bases between the two germline ends. The DNA for the CDR3 is TGTGCCAGCAGCACTGGGACCCACGAGCAGTACTTC. Residues: CASSTGTHEQYF.

Concerning this clonotype itself: One junction end does not reproduce the germline sequence, and a read error may be involved. CDR3 amino acids: CAGSEGGLRELFF. Written as DNA, the CDR3 is TGTGCCGGCAGTGAGGGTGGTCTCCGGGAGCTGTTTTTT. The J gene is TRBJ2-2, the V gene TRBV10-1; D may be TRBD2 (5 bases). The CDR3 has 13 amino acids. Germline CDR1 and CDR2: WNHNN and SYGVQD (reference sequence).

The chain has TRBV11-2 and TRBJ2-7, with 7 nucleotides matching TRBD1. Trimming at V came to 7 bases and at J to 1 base, leaving 10 bases not matched to a gene. The CDR3 has 15 residues. Germline V gives CDR1 SGHAT, CDR2 FQNNGV. The chain's CDR3 is CASTVQGVLSYEQYF. CDR3 sequence (DNA): TGTGCCAGCACCGTTCAGGGGGTGCTTTCCTACGAGCAGTACTTC.

A word on this clonotype: A much larger clone differs by one base, so this may be a read error. The rearrangement joins TRBV7-8 to TRBJ1-4; 8 bases map to TRBD1. CDR1 and CDR2 from the germline V gene are SGHVS and FQNEAQ. CDR3 length: 15 amino acids. CDR3 loop: CASSIRQGKNEKPFF. The CDR3 bases are TGTGCCAGCAGCATACGACAGGGGAAGAATGAAAAACCGTTTTTT.

This chain links TRBV3-1 with TRBJ2-5; D tentatively reads TRBD1 or TRBD2 (5 bases each). Per germline, CDR1 LGHDT and CDR2 YNNKEL (reference sequence). V lost 0 bases, J lost 5 bases, and 16 bases lay in between. The CDR3 covers 16 residues. In DNA, the CDR3 is TGTGCCAGCAGCCAAGATTTGGGCAGGGACGGCGAGACCCAGTACTTC. Protein product: CASSQDLGRDGETQYF.

This clonotype was counted many times. The chain combines TRBV9 with TRBJ1-1; 7 bases map to TRBD1. Trimming took 4 bases from V and 1 from J; bases not matched to a gene: 4. The CDR3 covers 14 residues. Germline V gene sequence: CDR1 SGDLS, CDR2 YYNGEE. The CDR3 region is CASSWDSENTEAFF. The DNA of the CDR3 is TGTGCCAGCAGCTGGGACAGCGAGAACACTGAAGCTTTCTTT. The variable domain in full, with the rest retrieved from reference TRBV9 and TRBJ1-1, is DSGVTQTPKHLITATGQRVTLRCSPRSGDLSVYWYQQSLDQGLQFLIQYYNGEERAKGNILERFSAQQFPDLHSELNLSSLELGDSALYFCASSWDSENTEAFFGQGTRLTVV.

In its sample, this clonotype was seen once. This chain joins TRBV10-3 and TRBJ1-1; TRBD1 matches at 7 bases. The germline CDR1 and CDR2 sequences are ENHRY and SYGVKD. V was pared by 10 bases and J by 4 bases, with 15 bases of the junction left unmatched. CDR3 length: 15 residues. The DNA of the CDR3 is TGTGCCAGCCGAGGGACAGCCGCACCTCTCACTGAAGCTTTCTTT. Its translation is CASRGTAAPLTEAFF.

For this clonotype: Given a much more abundant clone one base away, this may be a read error. V and J are TRBV7-2 and TRBJ2-1; no definite D call. The CDR3 contains 14 residues. Germline V gene lookup returns CDR1 SGHTA and CDR2 FQGNSA. CDR3 coding DNA: TGTGCCCGCAGCTTAGTGGGCACAGACAATGAGCAGTTCTTC. It encodes CARSLVGTDNEQFF.

This clonotype was seen only a few times. A much larger clone is a single base away; this may be a read error. The chain recombines TRBV7-8 with TRBJ2-5; no definite D call. Germline V gives CDR1 SGHVS, CDR2 FQNEAQ. V gave up 7 bases and J gave up 5 bases, with 14 bases separating them. The CDR3 spans 13 residues. This CDR3 reads CASNSSARETQYF. CDR3 sequence (DNA): TGTGCCAGCAACTCCTCCGCTCGGGAGACCCAGTACTTC. Full variable domain (remainder filled in from reference TRBV7-8 and TRBJ2-5): GAGVSQSPRYKVAKRGQDVALRCDPISGHVSLFWYQQALGQGPEFLTYFQNEAQLDKSGLPSDRFFAERPEGSVSTLKIQRTQQEDSAVYLCASNSSARETQYFGPGTRLLVL.

The chain joins TRBV29-1 to TRBJ1-2; 8 positions match TRBD1. The CDR3 sequence is 15 residues long. Per the germline V gene, CDR1 is SQVTM and CDR2 is ANQGSEA. V gave up 4 bases and J gave up 7 bases; unmatched junction bases: 14. The CDR3 nucleotides read TGCAGCGTTGGGACAGGGCAGGTCGAGGTAGGTGGCTACACCTTC. Translating it yields CSVGTGQVEVGGYTF.

This rearrangement joins TRBV7-2 to TRBJ1-5; tentatively, D is TRBD1 (5 bases). The CDR3 totals 13 residues. V shed 4 bases and J shed 6 bases, with 10 bases lying between them. CDR1 and CDR2 (germline): SGHTA, FQGNSA. DNA of the CDR3: TGTGCCAGCAGCTACCAGGGTGGTCAGCCCCAGCATTTT. It encodes CASSYQGGQPQHF.

This clonotype was detected ten times or more. J is TRBJ2-2 and V is TRBV10-3, with 8 bases lining up with TRBD1. Looked up from germline, CDR1 is ENHRY and CDR2 is SYGVKD. The V and J ends lost 3 bases and 0 bases, in that order; junction bases with no gene match: 3. CDR3 length: 16 residues. Written as DNA, the CDR3 is TGTGCCATCAGTGACAGGGGGCCTTCGAACACCGGGGAGCTGTTTTTT. Translated: CAISDRGPSNTGELFF.

This clonotype was detected ten times or more. The chain carries TRBV2 and TRBJ1-1, with a possible D match to TRBD1 (5 bases). Germline values: CDR1 SNHLY, CDR2 FYNNEI. The CDR3 loop spans 14 amino acids. V was pared by 6 bases and J by 3 bases, with 14 bases between. The chain's CDR3 is CASRGTGEDTEAFF. The CDR3 nucleotides are TGTGCCAGCAGGGGAACGGGGGAGGACACTGAAGCTTTCTTT.

This clonotype has ten or more counts. This chain uses TRBV19 with TRBJ1-5; D is unclear. The CDR3 sequence is 14 residues long. CDR1 and CDR2 from the germline V gene are LNHDA and SQIVND (reference sequence). Between the trimmed V and J ends, which lost 3 bases and 8 bases, there was a span of 14 bases. This CDR3 reads CASSMDGVDEPQHF. The CDR3 DNA is TGTGCCAGTAGTATGGACGGGGTTGATGAGCCCCAGCATTTT.

This chain links TRBV27 with TRBJ1-4, with D unresolved. The CDR3 extends over 15 amino acids. Trimming removed 6 bases at V and 5 bases at J, with 16 bases between. Per the germline V gene, CDR1 is MNHEY and CDR2 is SMNVEV (reference sequence). The CDR3 loop is CASSTVKGRNEKLFF. As DNA, the CDR3 is TGTGCCAGCAGCACCGTGAAGGGTCGCAATGAAAAACTGTTTTTT.